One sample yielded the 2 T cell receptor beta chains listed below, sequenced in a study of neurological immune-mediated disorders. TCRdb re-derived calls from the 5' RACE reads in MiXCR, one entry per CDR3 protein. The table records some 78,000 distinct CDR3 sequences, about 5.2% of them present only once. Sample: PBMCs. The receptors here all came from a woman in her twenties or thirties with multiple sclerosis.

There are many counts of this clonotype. The CDR3 coding sequence is TGTGCCAGCAGCCGTGCCCTAGCTAACTATGGCTACACCTTC. Its protein is CASSRALANYGYTF. This chain joins TRBV3-1 and TRBJ1-2; D unresolved. CDR3 length: 14 amino acids. Germline-derived CDR1 and CDR2 are LGHDT and YNNKEL (reference sequence). Trimming left V 4 bases short and J 0 bases short, with 9 bases between.

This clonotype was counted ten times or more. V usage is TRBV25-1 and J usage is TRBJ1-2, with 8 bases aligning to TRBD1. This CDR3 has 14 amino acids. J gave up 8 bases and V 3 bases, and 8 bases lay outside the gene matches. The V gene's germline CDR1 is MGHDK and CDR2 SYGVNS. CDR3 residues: CASSDVSRGRGYTF. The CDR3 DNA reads TGTGCCAGCAGTGATGTTTCCAGGGGGCGAGGCTACACCTTC.